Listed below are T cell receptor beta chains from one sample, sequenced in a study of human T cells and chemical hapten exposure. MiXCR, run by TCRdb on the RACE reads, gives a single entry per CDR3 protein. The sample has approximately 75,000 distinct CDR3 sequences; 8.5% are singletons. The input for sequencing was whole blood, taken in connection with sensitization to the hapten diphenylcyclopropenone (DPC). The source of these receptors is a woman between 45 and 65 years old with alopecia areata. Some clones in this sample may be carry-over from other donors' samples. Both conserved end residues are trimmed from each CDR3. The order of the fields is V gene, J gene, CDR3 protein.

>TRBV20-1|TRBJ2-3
SAPIPRPPGTDTQY
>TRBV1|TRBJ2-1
TSSQDGGRTYNEQF
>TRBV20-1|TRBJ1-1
SAEDRLNTEAF
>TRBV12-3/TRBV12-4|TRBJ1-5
ASSPTGLNQPQH
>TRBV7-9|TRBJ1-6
ASSRTGGNSPLH
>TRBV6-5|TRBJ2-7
ASTAGQGIDTHYEQY
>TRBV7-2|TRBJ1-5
ASSLEGRSNQPQH
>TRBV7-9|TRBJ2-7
ASSFLTGANTYEQY
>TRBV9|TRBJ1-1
ASSAAGGDSAEAF
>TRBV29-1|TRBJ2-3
SVVPAPDTQY
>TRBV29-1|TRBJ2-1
SAEQTSGTYNEQF
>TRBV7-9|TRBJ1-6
ASSLEGLGSPLH
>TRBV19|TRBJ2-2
ASSEGGYTGKLF
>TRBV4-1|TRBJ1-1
ASSLLGGAEAF
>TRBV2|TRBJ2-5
ASREGGEETQY
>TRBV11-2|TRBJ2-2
ASSSPWLAVGELF
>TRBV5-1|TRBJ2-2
ASSLDRATGELF
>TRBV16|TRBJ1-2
ASSQSLVAGYGYGYT
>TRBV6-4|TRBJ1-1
ASTRRGPGSTSNTEAF
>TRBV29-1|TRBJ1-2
SVDGTDYGYT
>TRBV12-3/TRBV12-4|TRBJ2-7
ASSLGREGLGYEQY
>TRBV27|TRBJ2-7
ASSTSAGTYYEQY
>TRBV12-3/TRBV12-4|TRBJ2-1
ASSFPSGINNEQF
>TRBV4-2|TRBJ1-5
ASRLRVDQPQH
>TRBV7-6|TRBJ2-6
ASSLAGGFYSGANVLT
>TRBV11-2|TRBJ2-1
ASSFGNEQF
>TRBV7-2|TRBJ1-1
ASSLRGGGDTEAF
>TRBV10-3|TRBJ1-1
AISSQGIGTEAF
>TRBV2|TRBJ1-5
ASSLRLGNQPQH
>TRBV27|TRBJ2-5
ASRPGQVMGETQY
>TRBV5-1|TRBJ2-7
ASSLVPGQSYEQY
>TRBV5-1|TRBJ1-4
ASSSDGINEKLF
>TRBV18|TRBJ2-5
ASSPRETQY
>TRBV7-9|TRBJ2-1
ASSLGPGQEQF
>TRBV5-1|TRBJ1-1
ASSPRTVMNTEAF
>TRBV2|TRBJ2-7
ASTPSRDFRPRDPYEQY